Below are 23 T cell receptor beta chains sequenced from a single sample in a study of Graves' ophthalmopathy and Graves' hyperthyroidism. RNA transcripts provided the template for amplifying TCR beta CDR3 regions. Following a first-round RT-PCR that used HTBI primers, a second-round multiplex PCR was carried out. Via MiXCR, TCRdb re-called the multiplex PCR reads, giving one row per CDR3 protein. This sample has over a million distinct CDR3 sequences, with about 38% found just once. Sequencing was done on a sample of peripheral blood or thyroid tissue (not recorded which). The source is an adult man with Graves' hyperthyroidism.

This chain uses TRBV10-3 with TRBJ1-2; no reliable D call. V shed 3 bases and J shed 5 bases, with 13 bases lying between them. CDR1 ENHRY and CDR2 SYGVKD come from the germline V gene. The CDR3 is 14 amino acids. In DNA, the CDR3 is TGTGCCATCAGTGAATCAGGCGATCCTTATGGCTACACCTTC. Amino acids: CAISESGDPYGYTF.

The chain links TRBV7-2 to TRBJ2-7, with TRBD2 matching 13 bases. The V and J ends lost 5 bases and 7 bases, in that order; junction bases with no gene match: 14. Germline V gene lookup returns CDR1 SGHTA and CDR2 FQGNSA. The CDR3 runs to 17 residues. CDR3 protein: CASSLRPGLAGAGEQYF. CDR3 DNA sequence: TGTGCCAGCAGCCTAAGGCCTGGACTAGCGGGAGCAGGGGAGCAGTACTTC.

The chain recombines TRBV20-1 with TRBJ1-1; TRBD1 might be the D (6 bases). Trimming pared 6 bases from V and 1 base from J, leaving 21 bases between. This CDR3 region has 16 residues. Germline CDR1 reads DFQATT; CDR2 reads SNEGSKA (reference sequence). This chain's CDR3 is CSASSLGGARNTEAFF. CDR3 DNA: TGCAGTGCCAGCAGCTTAGGGGGGGCAAGGAACACTGAAGCTTTCTTT.

The chain links TRBV20-1 to TRBJ2-1, with 7 bases fitting TRBD2. CDR1 DFQATT and CDR2 SNEGSKA come from the germline V gene (reference sequence). V gave up 3 bases and J gave up 4 bases; unmatched junction bases: 6. There are 14 residues in the CDR3. In DNA form, the CDR3 reads TGCAGTGCTAGTGGGGCTAGCGGATACAATGAGCAGTTCTTC. It codes for CSASGASGYNEQFF.

There are many counts of this clonotype. The chain couples TRBV15 to TRBJ1-1; D perhaps matches TRBD1 (5 bases). V lost 4 bases and J lost 6, with 12 bases in between. From germline, CDR1 is LNHNV and CDR2 YYDKDF (reference sequence). CDR3 length equals 13 residues. In nucleotides, the CDR3 is TGTGCCACCAGCATTGGTCAGGGAGCTGAAGCTTTCTTT. Encoded protein: CATSIGQGAEAFF.

The chain carries TRBV10-3 and TRBJ2-5; maybe TRBD2 (5 bases). Germline V CDR1 and CDR2: ENHRY, SYGVKD. The CDR3 loop spans 12 amino acids. Trimming pared 11 bases from V and 5 bases from J, leaving 15 bases between. This chain's CDR3 is CAVRGSGETQYF. For the CDR3, the DNA is TGTGCCGTACGGGGATCGGGGGAGACCCAGTACTTC.

This chain connects TRBV2 to TRBJ1-3; a possible D gene is TRBD1 (5 bases). In germline, CDR1 is SNHLY, CDR2 FYNNEI. CDR3 length equals 16 residues. The V end was cut by 7 bases, the J end by 3 bases, with 19 bases between. In DNA form, the CDR3 reads TGTGCCAGCACACGTGAGGGGTTGGCTGTTGGAAACACCATATATTTT. Protein product: CASTREGLAVGNTIYF.

The genes are TRBV9 and TRBJ1-6; TRBD1 matches 11 bases. In germline, CDR1 is SGDLS, CDR2 YYNGEE. CDR3 length: 15 residues. V lost 0 bases to trimming and J lost 10 bases; unmatched junction nucleotides: 3. The CDR3 loop is CASSVAGQGDSPLHF. CDR3 nucleotide sequence: TGTGCCAGCAGCGTAGCGGGACAGGGGGACTCACCCCTCCACTTT.

This clonotype was recorded many times. V gene TRBV7-6 combines with J gene TRBJ1-4; D not certain. Germline values: CDR1 SGHVS, CDR2 FNYEAQ. The V gene lost 4 bases and the J gene lost 6 bases, with 15 bases spanning the gap. The CDR3 runs 15 residues. CDR3 region: CASSSETSPDEKLFF. CDR3 bases: TGTGCCAGCAGCTCGGAGACTTCACCCGATGAAAAACTGTTTTTT.

The chain joins TRBV6-5 to TRBJ1-5; D possibly corresponds to TRBD1 (5 bases). The germline gives CDR1 MNHEY, CDR2 SVGAGI. The CDR3 is 14 amino acids. Deletions cut 5 bases from V and 14 bases from J, with 22 bases between. Written as DNA, the CDR3 is TGTGCCAGCAGTCCTGGGGACCCTGGGTCCTACGAGCATTTT. Residues: CASSPGDPGSYEHF.

This rearrangement joins TRBV27 to TRBJ1-6, with D unclear. The CDR3 is made up of 13 amino acids. Between the trimmed V and J ends, which lost 8 bases and 9 bases, there was a span of 14 bases. Germline V gene data show CDR1 as MNHEY and CDR2 as SMNVEV (reference sequence). The CDR3 spells CASGERDFSPLHF. The CDR3 coding sequence is TGTGCCAGCGGCGAAAGGGATTTTTCACCCCTCCACTTT.

Details on this clonotype: The CDR3 ends on some other residue instead of the conserved phenylalanine or tryptophan, so this is likely a read error. No DNA is shown, since the ends of the CDR3 on it are uncertain; the CDR3 is the one TCRdb lists. The V gene is TRBV7-2, the J gene TRBJ2-7. The CDR3 is 8 amino acids long, termini counted. CDR1 and CDR2 from the germline V gene are SGHTA and FQGNSA. CDR3: CASSLTSR.

The chain employs TRBV5-1 and TRBJ2-7; tentatively, D is TRBD1 (5 bases). The CDR3 covers 15 residues. V lost 4 bases, J lost 4 bases, and 18 bases lay in between. Germline V lookup: CDR1 SGHRS, CDR2 YFSETQ. The CDR3 sequence: CASSVTQGSGYEQYF. Here the CDR3 DNA reads TGCGCCAGCAGCGTGACTCAGGGCTCGGGTTACGAGCAGTACTTC.

The genes are TRBV7-6 and TRBJ1-1; D gene ambiguous. Germline CDR1 is SGHVS and CDR2 is FNYEAQ. This CDR3 is 13 amino acids long. V was pared by 5 bases and J by 7 bases, with 14 bases between. The CDR3 protein is CASSPGPGNEAFF. The CDR3 nucleotides are TGTGCCAGCAGCCCAGGTCCCGGAAATGAAGCTTTCTTT.

At least ten counts were recorded for this clonotype. This could be a read error, since a much larger clone is one nucleotide away. V usage is TRBV12-3 or TRBV12-4 and J usage is TRBJ2-7; D uncertain. The germline V and J ends were trimmed by 6 bases and 4 bases, with 7 bases remaining between them. The CDR3 loop spans 11 amino acids. DNA for the CDR3: TGTGCCAGCAGCGTGAAGTACGAGCAGTACTTC. The encoded protein is CASSVKYEQYF.

On this clonotype: An end of the junction does not agree with germline; a read error may underlie this. The genes are TRBV10-2 and TRBJ2-7; tentative D call: TRBD1 (7 bases). CDR1 WSHSY and CDR2 SAAADI come from the germline V gene. This CDR3 spans 15 amino acids. CDR3 in amino acids: CASSELPGGIYEQYF. In nucleotides, the CDR3 is TGTGCCAGCAGTGAATTGCCAGGGGGGATCTACGAGCAGTACTTC.

This chain links TRBV10-3 with TRBJ1-6, with TRBD1 identical over 7 bases. Germline V gene data show CDR1 as ENHRY and CDR2 as SYGVKD. Trimming removed 3 bases from V and 12 bases from J; junction bases left unmatched: 8. The CDR3 length is 14 residues. CDR3 nucleotide sequence: TGTGCCATCAGTGACAGGGGGGCGGGGGAACCCCTCCACTTT. Protein sequence: CAISDRGAGEPLHF.

This clonotype was counted ten times or more. The chain has TRBV7-9 and TRBJ2-5, with 9 bases aligning to TRBD1. Germline CDR1 and CDR2: SEHNR and FQNEAQ (reference sequence). The CDR3 covers 16 residues. The trim removed 3 bases at V and 3 bases at J, leaving 8 bases unmatched. DNA for the CDR3: TGTGCCAGCAGCTTCCCAAACAGGGGGCGAGAAGAGACCCAGTACTTC. Translating gives CASSFPNRGREETQYF.

The CDR3 coding sequence is TGCAGTGCGATGGACAGGAATTCATACGAGCAGTACTTC. Translated, it gives CSAMDRNSYEQYF. The chain combines TRBV20-1 with TRBJ2-7; 7 nucleotides line up with TRBD1. CDR1 DFQATT and CDR2 SNEGSKA come from the germline V gene (reference sequence). Trimming cost V 6 bases and J 4 bases; bases outside gene matches: 9. This CDR3 region has 13 residues.

This clonotype was counted at least ten times. This chain links TRBV10-2 with TRBJ2-7; D is uncertain. From germline, CDR1 is WSHSY and CDR2 SAAADI. V lost 1 base, J lost 2 bases, and 9 bases lay in between. The CDR3 sequence is 14 residues long. The CDR3 nucleotides read TGCGCCAGCAGTGAGTATCCCGGTGCCTACGAGCAGTACTTC. It translates to CASSEYPGAYEQYF.

This clonotype was seen ten or more times. This chain connects TRBV5-1 to TRBJ1-2, with no clear D. Germline V gene lookup returns CDR1 SGHRS and CDR2 YFSETQ. The CDR3 has 16 residues. Between the trimmed V and J ends, which lost 4 bases and 0 bases, there was a span of 16 bases. As DNA, the CDR3 is TGCGCCAGCAGCCCGGGTTTGACGGACGCTAACTATGGCTACACCTTC. Translation: CASSPGLTDANYGYTF.

A few counts support this clonotype. The chain uses TRBV6-6 and TRBJ1-4, with D hard to call. Germline CDR1 MNHNY, CDR2 SVGAGI (reference sequence). The V end was cut by 0 bases, the J end by 0 bases, with 5 bases between. This CDR3 is built from 15 residues. The CDR3 is CASSYSNPTNEKLFF. CDR3 DNA sequence: TGTGCCAGCAGTTACTCGAATCCAACTAATGAAAAACTGTTTTTT.

This clonotype was detected many times. The chain employs TRBV7-2 and TRBJ1-4, with no clear D. Per germline, CDR1 SGHTA and CDR2 FQGNSA. With 5 bases removed from V and 5 bases from J, the gap between germline ends came to 15 bases. CDR3 length equals 15 residues. CDR3 protein: CASSLRRAHNEKLFF. The CDR3 coding sequence is TGTGCCAGCAGCCTCAGGAGGGCTCACAATGAAAAACTGTTTTTT.